A selection of T cell receptor beta chains follows, all from one sample in a study of OX40 agonist ivuxolimab in advanced cancers. The protocol was immunoSEQ multiplex PCR, while the TCRdb copy is restricted to in-frame clones and leaves out a portion. The data contain some 68,000 clones, around 83% of them seen just once; the ten biggest clones take up more than 1.4%. Sequencing was performed on CD4+ or CD8+ T cells sorted from blood, taken in a trial of the OX40 agonist ivuxolimab. These receptors were obtained from an adult with an advanced solid tumor such as melanoma, head and neck, liver or kidney cancer. Each CDR3 is given with its conserved first and last residue. Each record gives: CDR3 protein, V gene, J gene.

CATSRGHNLEAFF	TRBV15	TRBJ1-1
CASSSPGQGATGNTIYF	TRBV19	TRBJ1-3
CASSIVVQLYGYTF	TRBV19	TRBJ1-2
CASSDGSGRETQYF	TRBV2	TRBJ2-5
CASSRGGQPSSYNEQFF	TRBV4-1	TRBJ2-1
CASSPPGPASSPLHF	TRBV18	TRBJ1-6
CASSYSGGANVLTF	TRBV6-5	TRBJ2-6
CASKPGRGGMDTEAFF	TRBV4-2	TRBJ1-1
CASSPPRQGPEKLFF	TRBV28	TRBJ1-4
CASSKTGRDYGYTF	TRBV6-5	TRBJ1-2
CASSNGLAGEETQYF	TRBV11-3	TRBJ2-5
CASRDPGRNYGYTF	TRBV6-4	TRBJ1-2
CASSLVTGPTGELFF	TRBV11-2	TRBJ2-2
CASSSQGGTGELFF	TRBV7-9	TRBJ2-2
CASSNGGRILGYTF	TRBV5-1	TRBJ1-2
CASSFGQVGGLAKNIQYF	TRBV27	TRBJ2-4
CASSFSGTGTEQYF	TRBV11-3	TRBJ2-7